A single sample gave rise to the 29 T cell receptor beta chains below, sequenced in a study of cytomegalovirus exposure and HLA in healthy donors. Method: immunoSEQ multiplex PCR; TCRdb's copy keeps in-frame clones and lacks some. The sample lists about 120,000 clones; 85% to 90% were seen once. The sample taken for sequencing was PBMCs. Receptors originate from a woman under 40 in good health and CMV-seronegative.

V usage is TRBV7-9 and J usage is TRBJ2-7; 10 nucleotides line up with TRBD2. CDR3 size: 16 residues. Germline CDR1 is SEHNR and CDR2 is FQNEAQ (reference sequence). The ends lost 3 bases at V and 5 bases at J; junction bases unmatched: 10. CDR3 bases: TGTGCCAGCAGCTTCGGACTAGCGGACCTAGGAGACGAGCAGTACTTC. Encoded protein: CASSFGLADLGDEQYF.

This clone was seen a few times. The chain employs TRBV2 and TRBJ2-1; the match to TRBD2 covers 12 bases. With 6 bases clipped from V and 5 bases from J, the junction kept 8 bases outside the gene matches. The germline V gene encodes CDR1 SNHLY and CDR2 FYNNEI. The CDR3 is 16 amino acids. The CDR3 loop is CASRARTSGDDNEQFF. The CDR3 DNA reads as TGTGCCAGCAGGGCCCGGACTAGCGGGGATGACAATGAGCAGTTCTTC.

The V and J genes are TRBV6-5 and TRBJ1-1; no definite D call. Trimming took off 6 bases at V and 1 base at J, with 9 bases between the two ends. Germline V gives CDR1 MNHEY, CDR2 SVGAGI. The length of the CDR3 is 13 residues. CDR3 protein: CASRPWQNTEAFF. CDR3 in DNA: TGTGCCAGCAGGCCCTGGCAGAACACTGAAGCTTTCTTT.

The chain has TRBV6-5 and TRBJ2-3, with unresolved D. There are 14 residues in the CDR3. Trimming shortened V by 2 bases and J by 2 bases, and 8 bases separated the two germline ends. Per the germline V gene, CDR1 is MNHEY and CDR2 is SVGAGI. CDR3 residues: CASSYGQTTDTQYF. In DNA, the CDR3 is TGTGCCAGCAGTTACGGGCAGACCACAGATACGCAGTATTTT.

On this clone itself: Within the sample, other DNA sequences also encode this same CDR3. The V call is TRBV30, the J call TRBJ2-7; D is unresolved. The length of the CDR3 is 12 residues. The V end was cut by 0 bases, the J end by 4 bases, with 7 bases between. Germline V gene sequence: CDR1 GTSNPN, CDR2 SVGIG (reference sequence). CDR3 region: CAWSVSAYEQYF. CDR3 coding DNA: TGTGCCTGGAGTGTAAGCGCATACGAGCAGTACTTC.

This clone has just one count. This chain joins TRBV10-2 and TRBJ1-2; the D gene is possibly TRBD1 (5 bases). V lost 0 bases and J lost 7, with 21 bases in between. This CDR3 has 17 amino acids. The germline CDR1 and CDR2 sequences are WSHSY and SAAADI. The CDR3: CASSESEQSPAGVGYTF. The CDR3, as DNA: TGCGCCAGCAGTGAGTCGGAACAGAGCCCCGCGGGGGTTGGCTACACCTTC.

This clone was seen a handful of times. The gene calls are TRBV6-1 and TRBJ1-2; D is perhaps TRBD1 (5 bases). Germline V gene data show CDR1 as MNHNS and CDR2 as SASEGT. This CDR3 has 14 amino acids. Trimming pared 8 bases from V and 5 bases from J, leaving 18 bases between. The CDR3 DNA reads TGTGCCAGCTCCGAGCAGGGAACATGGTATGGCTACACCTTC. Protein: CASSEQGTWYGYTF.

This clone was observed a handful of times. The V and J genes are TRBV29-1 and TRBJ2-7, with 9 bases aligning to TRBD1. Germline V gene lookup returns CDR1 SQVTM and CDR2 ANQGSEA. The CDR3 extends over 14 amino acids. Trimming cost V 6 bases and J 0 bases; bases outside gene matches: 6. The CDR3 loop is CSVIDRGSSYEQYF. CDR3 in DNA: TGCAGCGTGATCGACAGGGGGAGCTCCTACGAGCAGTACTTC.

This rearrangement joins TRBV5-1 to TRBJ2-7; weak D call: TRBD1 (6 bases). The germline CDR1 and CDR2 sequences are SGHRS and YFSETQ. This CDR3 contains 17 residues. The V and J ends lost 4 bases and 1 base respectively, with 21 bases between them. The CDR3 protein is CASSPGPGTRLSYEQYF. The CDR3 DNA reads TGCGCCAGCAGCCCTGGTCCCGGGACACGTCTATCCTACGAGCAGTACTTC.

The chain has TRBV2 and TRBJ2-2, with 8 bases fitting TRBD2. The CDR3 extends over 16 amino acids. J gave up 5 bases and V 4 bases, and 9 bases lay outside the gene matches. CDR1 is SNHLY, CDR2 FYNNEI, per germline. CDR3: CASSGDSGVGTGELFF. The CDR3 DNA follows: TGTGCCAGCAGTGGGGATAGCGGGGTAGGGACCGGGGAGCTGTTTTTT.

This clone has a handful of counts. The chain uses TRBV29-1 and TRBJ2-7; a possible D gene is TRBD2 (6 bases). Trimming left V 3 bases short and J 7 bases short, with 16 bases between. The CDR3 is made up of 13 amino acids. Germline-derived CDR1 and CDR2 are SQVTM and ANQGSEA. This CDR3 is CSVEHRGAGEQYF. The CDR3 DNA is TGCAGCGTTGAGCATCGAGGGGCGGGAGAGCAGTACTTC.

This chain joins TRBV21-1 and TRBJ2-4; no check of the table's D call, TRBD1, against the DNA was made. TRBV21-1 is a pseudogene. There are 14 residues in the CDR3. The DNA for the CDR3 is TGTGCCAGCAGCAAGGGACAGGGAATAAACATTCAGTACTTC. Translated, it gives CASSKGQGINIQYF.

The V gene is TRBV19, the J gene TRBJ2-1, with TRBD2 identical over 8 bases. The CDR3 loop spans 14 amino acids. Losses at the gene ends were 5 bases for V and 7 bases for J; bases not matched to a gene: 7. CDR1 is LNHDA and CDR2 is SQIVND in the germline V gene (reference sequence). CDR3 sequence: CASSSSGGTNEQFF. The CDR3, as DNA: TGTGCCAGTAGTTCCAGCGGGGGTACTAATGAGCAGTTCTTC.

This clone has a single count. This chain uses TRBV27 with TRBJ2-7; 7 bases are a match to TRBD2. Germline CDR1 and CDR2: MNHEY and SMNVEV (reference sequence). V lost 4 bases to trimming and J lost 0 bases; unmatched junction nucleotides: 6. The CDR3 totals 15 residues. Written as DNA, the CDR3 is TGTGCCAGCAGTTCCGGGACTACCAACTCCTACGAGCAGTACTTC. As protein: CASSSGTTNSYEQYF.

This rearrangement joins TRBV6-1 to TRBJ1-5; 8 bases are a match to TRBD1. The CDR3 length is 13 residues. Germline V CDR1 and CDR2: MNHNS, SASEGT. V was pared by 6 bases and J by 7 bases, with 5 bases of the junction left unmatched. In DNA form, the CDR3 reads TGTGCCAGCAGGGACAGGGCTAAGCAGCCCCAGCATTTT. Amino acids: CASRDRAKQPQHF.

The gene calls are TRBV10-1 and TRBJ2-1; TRBD1 matches 8 bases. The V gene end was trimmed by 9 bases and the J gene end by 1 base; junction bases not matched to a gene: 5. CDR1 is WNHNN, CDR2 SYGVQD, per germline (reference sequence). The CDR3 extends over 14 amino acids. CDR3 protein: CARPDRESYNEQFF. The CDR3 DNA reads as TGCGCCAGACCGGACAGGGAGTCCTACAATGAGCAGTTCTTC.

V usage is TRBV6-5 and J usage is TRBJ2-3, with D possibly matching TRBD2 (5 bases). V was pared by 5 bases and J by 0 bases, with 9 bases between. The CDR3 spans 14 residues. The germline V gene encodes CDR1 MNHEY and CDR2 SVGAGI. CDR3 in amino acids: CASSVSGSTDTQYF. The DNA of the CDR3 is TGTGCCAGCAGTGTCAGCGGCAGCACAGATACGCAGTATTTT.

The J gene is TRBJ2-7, the V gene TRBV4-1, with D tentatively TRBD1 (6 bases). The germline V gene has CDR1 MGHRA and CDR2 YSYEKL. The CDR3 length is 16 residues. V lost 3 bases and J lost 2, with 17 bases in between. The CDR3 coding sequence is TGCGCCAGCAGCCAGGACAGATTCGGTATCACCTACGAGCAGTACTTC. It specifies CASSQDRFGITYEQYF.

The rearrangement links TRBV19 to TRBJ2-4; D possibly corresponds to TRBD2 (6 bases). Between the trimmed V and J ends, which lost 3 bases and 0 bases, there was a span of 12 bases. CDR3 length equals 16 residues. Germline V gene data show CDR1 as LNHDA and CDR2 as SQIVND (reference sequence). CDR3 DNA: TGTGCCAGTAGTATCGGGCGGGGACTAGCCAAAAACATTCAGTACTTC. Translated: CASSIGRGLAKNIQYF. The whole variable domain, remainder taken from reference TRBV19 and TRBJ2-4, is DGGITQSPKYLFRKEGQNVTLSCEQNLNHDAMYWYRQDPGQGLRLIYYSQIVNDFQKGDIAEGYSVSREKKESFPLTVTSAQKNPTAFYLCASSIGRGLAKNIQYFGAGTRLSVL.

This sequence joins TRBV18 and TRBJ2-3; D gene ambiguous. V was pared by 2 bases and J by 4 bases, with 4 bases between. CDR1 and CDR2 (germline): KGHSH, LQKENI. This CDR3 has 12 residues. As DNA, the CDR3 is TGTGCCAGCTCACCATTAGCAGATACGCAGTATTTT. This encodes CASSPLADTQYF.

J is TRBJ2-2 and V is TRBV7-8, with 7 bases identical to TRBD2. The length of the CDR3 is 13 residues. CDR1 SGHVS and CDR2 FQNEAQ come from the germline V gene. V trimming: 6 bases; J trimming: 6 bases; junction bases outside the gene matches: 4. The CDR3 region has the DNA TGTGCCAGCAGGGCCGGGGGGTCCGGGGAGCTGTTTTTT. It encodes CASRAGGSGELFF.

The J gene is TRBJ1-6, the V gene TRBV30, with no clear D. Germline V gene lookup returns CDR1 GTSNPN and CDR2 SVGIG (reference sequence). The CDR3 spans 13 residues. Trimming removed 0 bases at V and 9 bases at J, with 9 bases between. This CDR3 reads CAWSVLEGSPLHF. The CDR3 DNA reads TGTGCCTGGAGTGTACTTGAGGGTTCACCCCTCCACTTT.

The V gene is TRBV19, the J gene TRBJ1-1; 7 nucleotides match TRBD1. The CDR3 covers 15 residues. CDR1 LNHDA and CDR2 SQIVND come from the germline V gene (reference sequence). The trim removed 0 bases at V and 4 bases at J, leaving 5 bases unmatched. The CDR3 is CASSIEGQAVTEAFF. The CDR3 DNA reads as TGTGCCAGTAGTATAGAAGGACAGGCGGTCACTGAAGCTTTCTTT. Full variable domain (remainder filled in from reference TRBV19 and TRBJ1-1): DGGITQSPKYLFRKEGQNVTLSCEQNLNHDAMYWYRQDPGQGLRLIYYSQIVNDFQKGDIAEGYSVSREKKESFPLTVTSAQKNPTAFYLCASSIEGQAVTEAFFGQGTRLTVV.

The chain links TRBV2 to TRBJ2-7, with TRBD2 matching 8 bases. CDR1 is SNHLY, CDR2 FYNNEI, per germline. This CDR3 spans 15 amino acids. The V segment lost 7 bases and the J segment 0 bases; nucleotides outside the gene matches: 8. The CDR3 DNA reads as TGTGCCAGCATTCCCGGGACTAGGATCTCCTACGAGCAGTACTTC. Its translation is CASIPGTRISYEQYF.

The V and J genes are TRBV5-1 and TRBJ2-7, with 8 bases aligning to TRBD1. Germline assignment: CDR1 SGHRS and CDR2 YFSETQ. V lost 4 bases, J lost 1 base, and 4 bases stayed unmatched. This CDR3 is built from 14 residues. CDR3 DNA sequence: TGCGCCAGCAGCCCCCGGACAGGGTCCTACGAGCAGTACTTC. Protein: CASSPRTGSYEQYF.

The chain uses TRBV9 and TRBJ2-7; perhaps TRBD1 as D (7 bases). V shed 2 bases and J shed 4 bases, with 19 bases lying between them. The CDR3 consists of 16 residues. Germline CDR1 and CDR2: SGDLS and YYNGEE. CDR3 nucleotides: TGTGCCAGCAGCGTGGGACCGGGAGAGGGGGCATACGAGCAGTACTTC. As protein: CASSVGPGEGAYEQYF.

The chain carries TRBV5-1 and TRBJ2-1; 7 bases map to TRBD1. Germline lookup yields CDR1 SGHRS and CDR2 YFSETQ. After removal of 3 bases from V and 6 bases from J, the junction contained 3 bases not matched to a gene. The CDR3 runs 13 residues. This CDR3 reads CASSWTGLNEQFF. CDR3 DNA: TGCGCCAGCAGCTGGACAGGCCTCAATGAGCAGTTCTTC.

V gene TRBV7-8 combines with J gene TRBJ1-5; D unclear. V lost 5 bases, J lost 6 bases, and 11 bases lay in between. The CDR3 is made up of 13 amino acids. Per the germline V gene, CDR1 is SGHVS and CDR2 is FQNEAQ. Here the CDR3 DNA reads TGTGCCAGCAGCGGGCGTCTTGGTCAGCCCCAGCATTTT. It encodes CASSGRLGQPQHF.

This clone was counted a single time. The chain uses TRBV27 and TRBJ2-2, with 11 bases identical to TRBD1. Germline assignment: CDR1 MNHEY and CDR2 SMNVEV (reference sequence). The CDR3 has 15 amino acids. J lost 5 bases, V lost 5 bases, and 4 bases had no gene match. This chain's CDR3 is CASSADRGHTGELFF. The CDR3 nucleotides read TGTGCCAGCAGTGCGGACAGGGGGCATACCGGGGAGCTGTTTTTT.